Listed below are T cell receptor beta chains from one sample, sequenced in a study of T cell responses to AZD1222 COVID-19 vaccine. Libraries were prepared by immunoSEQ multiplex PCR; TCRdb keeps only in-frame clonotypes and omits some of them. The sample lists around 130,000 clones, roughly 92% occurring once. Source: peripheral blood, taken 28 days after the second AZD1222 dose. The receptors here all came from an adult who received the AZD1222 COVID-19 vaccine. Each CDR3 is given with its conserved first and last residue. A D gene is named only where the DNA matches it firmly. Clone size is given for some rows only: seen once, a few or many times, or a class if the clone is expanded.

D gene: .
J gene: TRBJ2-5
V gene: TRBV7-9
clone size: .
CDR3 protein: CASSPRAGETQYF
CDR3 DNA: TGTGCCAGCAGCCCCAGGGCCGGGGAGACCCAGTACTTC

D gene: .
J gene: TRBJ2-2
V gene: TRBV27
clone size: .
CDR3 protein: CASTRGGGTGELFF
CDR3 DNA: TGTGCCAGCACCCGGGGCGGAGGCACCGGGGAGCTGTTTTTT

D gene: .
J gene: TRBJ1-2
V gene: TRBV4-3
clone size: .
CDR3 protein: CASSQDPRIVYGYTF
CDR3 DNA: TGCGCCAGCAGCCAAGATCCCCGCATTGTCTATGGCTACACCTTC

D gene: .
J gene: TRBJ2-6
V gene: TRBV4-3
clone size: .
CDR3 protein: CASSQDGSSGANVLTF
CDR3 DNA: TGCGCCAGCAGCCAAGATGGGAGCTCTGGGGCCAACGTCCTGACTTTC

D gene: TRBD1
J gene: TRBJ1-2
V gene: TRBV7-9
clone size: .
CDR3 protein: CASSLAGDRGHGYTF
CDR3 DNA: TGTGCCAGCAGCTTAGCCGGGGACAGGGGTCACGGCTACACCTTC

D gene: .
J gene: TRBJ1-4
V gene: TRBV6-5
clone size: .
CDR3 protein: CASSREPGEKLFF
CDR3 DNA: TGTGCCAGTTCCAGGGAACCCGGCGAAAAACTGTTTTTT

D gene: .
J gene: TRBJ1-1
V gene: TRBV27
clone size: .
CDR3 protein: CASSHLLQSGLGSNTEAFF
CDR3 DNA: TGTGCCAGCAGTCACCTCCTGCAGAGTGGTTTGGGGTCGAACACTGAAGCTTTCTTT

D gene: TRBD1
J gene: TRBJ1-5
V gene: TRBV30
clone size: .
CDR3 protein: CAWSFRTGMGQPQHF
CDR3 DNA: TGTGCCTGGAGTTTCCGGACAGGGATGGGTCAGCCCCAGCATTTT

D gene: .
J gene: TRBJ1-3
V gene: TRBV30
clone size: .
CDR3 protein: CAWSEGGMGNTIYF
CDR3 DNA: TGTGCCTGGAGTGAAGGGGGAATGGGAAACACCATATATTTT

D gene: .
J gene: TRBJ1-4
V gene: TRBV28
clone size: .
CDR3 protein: CASSLPPEKLFF
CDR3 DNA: TGTGCCAGCAGTCTCCCCCCCGAAAAACTGTTTTTT

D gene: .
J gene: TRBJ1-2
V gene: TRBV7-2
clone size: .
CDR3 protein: CASSLGGTAIDGYTF
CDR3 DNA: TGTGCCAGCAGCCTAGGTGGGACGGCAATTGATGGCTACACCTTC

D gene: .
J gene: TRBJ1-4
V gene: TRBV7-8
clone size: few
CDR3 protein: CASSSPAPGGGEKLFF
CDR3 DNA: TGTGCCAGCAGCTCCCCTGCCCCCGGCGGGGGTGAAAAACTGTTTTTT

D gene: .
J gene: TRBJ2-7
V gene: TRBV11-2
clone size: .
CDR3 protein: CASSLAAYEQYF
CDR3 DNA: TGTGCCAGCAGCTTAGCCGCCTACGAGCAGTACTTC

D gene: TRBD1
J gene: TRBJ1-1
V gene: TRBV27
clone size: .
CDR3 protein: CASSFRTGDTEAFF
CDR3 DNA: TGTGCCAGCAGTTTTAGGACAGGGGACACTGAAGCTTTCTTT

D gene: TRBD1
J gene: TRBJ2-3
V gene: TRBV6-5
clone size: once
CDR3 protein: CASSYLGTGADTQYF
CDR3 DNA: TGTGCCAGCAGCTACCTCGGGACAGGGGCAGATACGCAGTATTTT

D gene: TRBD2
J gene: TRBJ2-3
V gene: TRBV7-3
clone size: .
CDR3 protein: CASSFSASGSTDTQYF
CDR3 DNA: TGTGCCAGCAGCTTCTCGGCTAGCGGTAGCACAGATACGCAGTATTTT

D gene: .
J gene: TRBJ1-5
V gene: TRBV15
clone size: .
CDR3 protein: CATSEDARINQPQHF
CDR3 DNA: TGTGCCACCAGCGAGGACGCAAGGATAAATCAGCCCCAGCATTTT

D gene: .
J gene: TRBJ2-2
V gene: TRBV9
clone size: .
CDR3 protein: CASSVVGGELFF
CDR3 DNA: TGTGCCAGCAGCGTAGTTGGCGGGGAGCTGTTTTTT

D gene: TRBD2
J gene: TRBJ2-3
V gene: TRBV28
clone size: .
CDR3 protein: CASSSLAGSWTDTQYF
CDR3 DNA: TGTGCCAGCAGTTCCCTAGCGGGATCATGGACAGATACGCAGTATTTT

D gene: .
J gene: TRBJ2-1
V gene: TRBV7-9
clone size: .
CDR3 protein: CASSLDGAKQFF
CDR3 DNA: TGTGCCAGCAGCTTAGACGGGGCTAAGCAGTTCTTC

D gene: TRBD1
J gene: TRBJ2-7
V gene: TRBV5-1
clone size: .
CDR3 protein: CASSSRQGAGEQYF
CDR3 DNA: TGCGCCAGCAGCTCGCGACAGGGGGCAGGCGAGCAGTACTTC

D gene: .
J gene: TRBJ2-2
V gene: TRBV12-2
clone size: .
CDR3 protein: CASRFPTLAEGNTGELFF
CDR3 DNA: TGTGCAAGTCGCTTCCCCACTCTAGCGGAGGGGAACACCGGGGAGCTGTTTTTT

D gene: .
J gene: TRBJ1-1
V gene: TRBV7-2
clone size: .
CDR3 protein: CASSLAAQGPTEAFF
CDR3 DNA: TGTGCCAGCAGCTTAGCGGCCCAGGGCCCCACTGAAGCTTTCTTT

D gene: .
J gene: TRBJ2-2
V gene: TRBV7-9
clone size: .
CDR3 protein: CAGTGRAGELFF
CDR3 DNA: TGTGCAGGAACAGGGAGGGCCGGGGAGCTGTTTTTT

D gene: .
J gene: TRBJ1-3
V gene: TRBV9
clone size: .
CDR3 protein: CASSVVGGSDSRSFGNTIYF
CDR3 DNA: TGTGCCAGCAGCGTAGTAGGTGGGTCGGACAGCCGCTCCTTTGGAAACACCATATATTTT

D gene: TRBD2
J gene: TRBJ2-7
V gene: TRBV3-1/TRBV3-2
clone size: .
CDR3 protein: CASSLGTSGRLYEQYF
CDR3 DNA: TGTGCCAGCAGCCTAGGGACTAGCGGGAGGCTTTACGAGCAGTACTTC

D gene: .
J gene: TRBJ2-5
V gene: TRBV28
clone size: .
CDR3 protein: CASRTPGTRQETQYF
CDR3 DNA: TGTGCCAGCAGGACTCCCGGGACAAGACAAGAGACCCAGTACTTC

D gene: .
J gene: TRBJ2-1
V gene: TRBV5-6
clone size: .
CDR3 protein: CASSPLVAATARRNEQFF
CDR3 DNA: TGTGCCAGCAGCCCCTTAGTGGCGGCCACAGCCCGCCGAAATGAGCAGTTCTTC

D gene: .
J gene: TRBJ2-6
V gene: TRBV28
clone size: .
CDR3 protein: CASSLPGAGANVLTF
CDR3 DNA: TGTGCCAGCAGTTTACCGGGGGCGGGGGCCAACGTCCTGACTTTC

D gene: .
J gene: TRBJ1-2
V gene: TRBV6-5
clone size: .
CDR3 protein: CASREGRDGYTF
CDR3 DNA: TGTGCCAGCAGAGAGGGGCGGGATGGCTACACCTTC

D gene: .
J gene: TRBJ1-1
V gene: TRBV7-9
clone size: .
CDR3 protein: CASSLPDQGGNTEAFF
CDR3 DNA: TGTGCCAGCAGCTTACCCGATCAGGGCGGAAACACTGAAGCTTTCTTT

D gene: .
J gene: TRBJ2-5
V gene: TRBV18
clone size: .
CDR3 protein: CASASGRQETQYF
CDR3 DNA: TGTGCCAGCGCCTCGGGACGGCAAGAGACCCAGTACTTC

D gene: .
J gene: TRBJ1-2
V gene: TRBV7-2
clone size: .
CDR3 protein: CASSSPADVSFYGYTF
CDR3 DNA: TGTGCCAGCAGCTCCCCGGCGGACGTTTCCTTCTATGGCTACACCTTC

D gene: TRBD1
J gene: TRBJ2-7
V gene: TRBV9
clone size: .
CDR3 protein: CASSPGTGGDIYEQYF
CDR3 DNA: TGTGCCAGCAGCCCCGGCACAGGGGGCGATATCTACGAGCAGTACTTC

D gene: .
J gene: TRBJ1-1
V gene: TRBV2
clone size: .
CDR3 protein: CASSESWTVNTEAFF
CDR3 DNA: TGTGCCAGCAGTGAAAGTTGGACAGTGAACACTGAAGCTTTCTTT

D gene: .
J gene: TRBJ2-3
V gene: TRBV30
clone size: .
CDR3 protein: CAWSVPWGSSDTQYF
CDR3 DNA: TGTGCCTGGAGTGTACCCTGGGGTAGCTCTGATACGCAGTATTTT

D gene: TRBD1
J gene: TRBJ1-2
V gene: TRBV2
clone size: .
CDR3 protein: CASSLGGDRVYGYTF
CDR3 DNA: TGTGCCAGCAGCCTGGGCGGGGACAGGGTGTATGGCTACACCTTC

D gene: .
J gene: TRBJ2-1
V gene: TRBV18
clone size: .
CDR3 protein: CASSPEGGGVHEQFF
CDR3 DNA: TGTGCCAGCTCACCCGAGGGGGGGGGCGTCCATGAGCAGTTCTTC

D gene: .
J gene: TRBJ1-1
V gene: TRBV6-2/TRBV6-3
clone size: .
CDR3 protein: CASSLLWTEAFF
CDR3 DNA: TGTGCCAGCAGCCTCCTATGGACTGAAGCTTTCTTT

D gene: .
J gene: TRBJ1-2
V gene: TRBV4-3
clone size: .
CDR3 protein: CASSQGTSPEHLNYGYTF
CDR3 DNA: TGCGCCAGCAGCCAAGGCACAAGTCCAGAACACTTGAACTATGGCTACACCTTC

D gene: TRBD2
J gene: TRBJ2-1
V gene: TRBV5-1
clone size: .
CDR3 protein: CASTPGWGLAGNNEQFF
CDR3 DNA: TGCGCCAGCACCCCGGGATGGGGACTAGCGGGAAACAATGAGCAGTTCTTC

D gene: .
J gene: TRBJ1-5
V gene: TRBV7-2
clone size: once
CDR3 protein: CASSLAGGANNQPQHF
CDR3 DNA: TGTGCCAGCAGCTTAGCAGGGGGGGCTAACAATCAGCCCCAGCATTTT

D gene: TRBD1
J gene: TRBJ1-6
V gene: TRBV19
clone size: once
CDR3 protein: CASSTRDSFNSPLHF
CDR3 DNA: TGTGCCAGTAGTACTCGGGACAGTTTTAATTCACCCCTCCACTTT

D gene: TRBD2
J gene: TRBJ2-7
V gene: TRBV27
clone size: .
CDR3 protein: CASSTPGLGSYEQYF
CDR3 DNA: TGTGCCAGCAGTACTCCGGGACTAGGGTCCTACGAGCAGTACTTC

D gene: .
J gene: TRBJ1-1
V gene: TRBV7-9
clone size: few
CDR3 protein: CASSPNDRTTEAFF
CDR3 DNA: TGTGCCAGCAGCCCTAATGACAGAACCACTGAAGCTTTCTTT

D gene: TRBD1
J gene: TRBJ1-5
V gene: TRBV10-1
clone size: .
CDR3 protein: CASTSDRACNQPQHF
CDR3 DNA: TGCGCCAGCACTTCGGACAGGGCCTGCAATCAGCCCCAGCATTTT

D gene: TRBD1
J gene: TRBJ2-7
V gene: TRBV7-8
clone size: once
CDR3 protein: CASSPGTGRAYEQYF
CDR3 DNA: TGTGCCAGCAGCCCAGGGACAGGGCGGGCCTACGAGCAGTACTTC

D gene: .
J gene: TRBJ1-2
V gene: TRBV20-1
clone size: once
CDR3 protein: CSASKGGYTF
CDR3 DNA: TGCAGTGCTTCTAAGGGCGGCTACACCTTC

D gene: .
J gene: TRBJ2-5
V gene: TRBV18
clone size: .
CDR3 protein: CASSPVSGQETQYF
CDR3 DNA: TGTGCCAGCTCACCAGTCAGCGGTCAAGAGACCCAGTACTTC

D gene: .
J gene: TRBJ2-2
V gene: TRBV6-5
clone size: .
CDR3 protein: CASSSSFTGELFF
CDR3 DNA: TGTGCCAGCAGTTCGTCCTTTACCGGGGAGCTGTTTTTT

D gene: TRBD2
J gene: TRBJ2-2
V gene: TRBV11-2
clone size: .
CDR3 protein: CASSRGLLNTGELFF
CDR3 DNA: TGTGCCAGCAGCCGGGGACTATTGAACACCGGGGAGCTGTTTTTT

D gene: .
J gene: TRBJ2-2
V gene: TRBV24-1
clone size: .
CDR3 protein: CATSDLWGNTGELFF
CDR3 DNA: TGTGCCACCAGTGATTTGTGGGGTAACACCGGGGAGCTGTTTTTT

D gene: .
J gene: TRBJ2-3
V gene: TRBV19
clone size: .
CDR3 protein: CASSDGTTTDTQYF
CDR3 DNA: TGTGCCAGTAGTGACGGGACCACCACAGATACGCAGTATTTT

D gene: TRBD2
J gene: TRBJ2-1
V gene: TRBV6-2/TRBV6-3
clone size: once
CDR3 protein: CASSYGGLAGGLGYEQFF
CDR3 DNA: TGTGCCAGCAGTTACGGTGGACTAGCGGGAGGGCTAGGCTATGAGCAGTTCTTC

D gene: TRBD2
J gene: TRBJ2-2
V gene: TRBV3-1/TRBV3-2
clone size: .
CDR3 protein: CASSHSTSGGSNTGELFF
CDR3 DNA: TGTGCCAGCAGCCACTCGACTAGCGGGGGGTCGAACACCGGGGAGCTGTTTTTT

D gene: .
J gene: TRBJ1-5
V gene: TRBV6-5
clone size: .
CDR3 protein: CASSPGTGGTQTQHF
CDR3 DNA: TGTGCCAGCAGTCCGGGGACTGGAGGGACTCAGACCCAGCATTTT

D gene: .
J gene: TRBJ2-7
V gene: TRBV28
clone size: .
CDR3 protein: CASSYTYEQYF
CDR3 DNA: TGTGCCAGCAGTTACACCTACGAGCAGTACTTC

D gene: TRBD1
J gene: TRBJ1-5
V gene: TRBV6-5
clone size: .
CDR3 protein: CASSPGQGSQHF
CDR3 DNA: TGTGCCAGCAGCCCCGGACAGGGGTCCCAGCATTTT

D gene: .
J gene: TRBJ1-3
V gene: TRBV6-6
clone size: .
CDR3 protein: CASSWQSPGNTIYF
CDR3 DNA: TGTGCCAGCAGTTGGCAGAGTCCTGGAAACACCATATATTTT